A selection of T cell receptor beta chains follows, all from one sample in a study of blood T cells in healthy people across ages. TCRdb analysed the 5' RACE reads with MiXCR anew, one entry per CDR3 protein. Of around 1,500,000 distinct CDR3 sequences in the sample, approximately 28% were seen once. Sequencing was carried out using blood. All receptors come from a woman younger than 45 in good health. Each CDR3 is given with its conserved first and last residue. The order of the fields is J gene, V gene, D gene, clone size, CDR3 DNA, CDR3 protein. The D gene is left open where the match is weak. Clone size appears in some rows only: once, few, many, or a class for an expanded clone.

TRBJ2-7,TRBV29-1,TRBD1,many,TGCAGCGTTCACCCGGGACAGGGCCCATACGAGCAGTACTTC,CSVHPGQGPYEQYF
TRBJ2-3,TRBV24-1,TRBD2,few,TGTGCCACCAGTGATCCTGGACTGACTAGCACAGATACGCGGTATTTT,CATSDPGLTSTDTRYF
TRBJ1-1,TRBV14,NA,NA,TGTGCCAGCAGCCAATTCAACGGGGGATGGGACACTGAAGCTTTCTTT,CASSQFNGGWDTEAFF
TRBJ2-3,TRBV20-1,TRBD2,NA,TGCAGTGCTGACATCAGTGGGCTAGCGGGAGCGGGTGATACGCAGTATTTT,CSADISGLAGAGDTQYF
TRBJ2-4,TRBV19,TRBD2,many,TGTGCCAGTAGTATGGAATCGGGACTAGCGGGGACGGTAGCCAAAAACATTCAGTACTTC,CASSMESGLAGTVAKNIQYF
TRBJ1-5,TRBV4-2,NA,NA,TGTGCCAGCAGCCAAGATTGGGGGAGGACCAATCAGCCCCAGCATTTT,CASSQDWGRTNQPQHF
TRBJ1-2,TRBV10-2,NA,NA,TGCGCCAGCACTGGGGGCTCTTACTATGGCTACACCTTC,CASTGGSYYGYTF
TRBJ2-3,TRBV7-9,NA,NA,TGTGCCAGCAGCTTAGCGGTCGTCCGGGAGAGCACAGATACGCAGTATTTT,CASSLAVVRESTDTQYF
TRBJ2-7,TRBV11-2,NA,NA,TGTGCCAGCACCCCGTCCCCATCCTACGAGCAGTACTTC,CASTPSPSYEQYF
TRBJ2-5,TRBV12-3/TRBV12-4,TRBD1,once,TGTGCCAGCAGTCGGGGACAGGAGGGAGAGACCCAGTACTTC,CASSRGQEGETQYF
TRBJ1-6,TRBV5-1,TRBD1,NA,TGCGCCAGCAGCCCAACTGGGACAGGGTTATCACCCCTCCACTTT,CASSPTGTGLSPLHF
TRBJ1-2,TRBV12-3/TRBV12-4,NA,NA,TGTGCCAGCAGTCTAGGACCCTCCGGGGATGGCTACACCTTC,CASSLGPSGDGYTF
TRBJ2-1,TRBV28,TRBD2,NA,TGTGCCAGCAGTTTAACTGGCGGGGGGTGGAATGAGCAGTTCTTC,CASSLTGGGWNEQFF
TRBJ2-1,TRBV30,NA,few,TGTGCCTGGAGTGGACTGGGGGCGTCCTACAATGAGCAGTTCTTC,CAWSGLGASYNEQFF
TRBJ2-3,TRBV11-2,NA,NA,TGTGCCAGCAGCCTGACTAGGTCCGGGCCGTTTGGCACAGATACGCAGTATTTT,CASSLTRSGPFGTDTQYF
TRBJ1-5,TRBV9,NA,once,TGTGCCAGCAGCCCCGGCGGGCGCGGCGATCAGCCCCAGCATTTT,CASSPGGRGDQPQHF
TRBJ2-5,TRBV14,NA,few,TGTGCCAGCAGCCACTCCTGGGGGACGCAGGGAGAGACCCAGTACTTC,CASSHSWGTQGETQYF
TRBJ2-1,TRBV28,NA,NA,TGTGCCAGCAGTTTATCCCAGAATGAGCAGTTCTTC,CASSLSQNEQFF
TRBJ2-5,TRBV18,NA,few,TGTGCCAGCTCACCATTGGGCAGGTCAACAGGCACGAAAGAGACCCAGTACTTC,CASSPLGRSTGTKETQYF
TRBJ2-7,TRBV7-2,NA,NA,TGTGCCGGCACCCCTCGTGCCGGGTACGAGCAGTACTTC,CAGTPRAGYEQYF
TRBJ2-3,TRBV7-2,TRBD2,NA,TGTGCCAGCAGCCTTAGCGGGGGGGCTGCAACAGATACGCAGTATTTT,CASSLSGGAATDTQYF
TRBJ2-3,TRBV20-1,NA,few,TGCAGTGCGCCCGGGATCACAGATACGCAGTATTTT,CSAPGITDTQYF
TRBJ2-5,TRBV29-1,NA,few,TGCAGCGCAATGATGGACAACGTAAGAGAGACCCAGTACTTC,CSAMMDNVRETQYF
TRBJ2-7,TRBV20-1,TRBD2,many,TGCAGTGCCCCCCCTCCTAGCGGGAGGGCCGGTGAGCAGTACTTC,CSAPPPSGRAGEQYF
TRBJ1-1,TRBV12-3/TRBV12-4,NA,few,TGTGCCAGCAGTTTAGGGCAGGTTTTTGAAGCTTTCTTT,CASSLGQVFEAFF
TRBJ2-1,TRBV24-1,TRBD2,few,TGTGCCACCAGTGACTCTAGCGGGAGGGCCCTTCGGGGTGAGCAGTTCTTC,CATSDSSGRALRGEQFF
TRBJ2-5,TRBV24-1,NA,many,TGTGCCACCAGTGATAATAGCGGTCGGGAGTACTTC,CATSDNSGREYF
TRBJ2-7,TRBV25-1,TRBD1,NA,TGTGCCAGCAGTGATCCCAGGGGGTTTCCCTACGAGCAGTACTTC,CASSDPRGFPYEQYF
TRBJ2-5,TRBV29-1,NA,few,TGCAGCGTTGAAGATCTTCGGGATGGGGAGACCCAGTACTTC,CSVEDLRDGETQYF
TRBJ2-4,TRBV29-1,TRBD2,NA,TGCAGCGGGATACAGAGCGGGAGGGGTTCCTACAATGAGCAGTACTTC,CSGIQSGRGSYNEQYF
TRBJ2-1,TRBV3-1,NA,NA,TGTGCCAGCAGCCGGAGGCGGGGAGGTCTAGTCGATGAGCAGTTCTTC,CASSRRRGGLVDEQFF
TRBJ2-7,TRBV5-1,NA,NA,TGCGCCAGCAGCTACACCGGGACACATTACGAGCAGTACTTC,CASSYTGTHYEQYF
TRBJ1-4,TRBV6-1,NA,NA,TGTGCCAGCAGTGAACGCCCCAGGGGTGCTGAAAAACTGTTTTTT,CASSERPRGAEKLFF
TRBJ2-6,TRBV7-9,NA,NA,NA,CASSWGEGANVRTF
TRBJ1-2,TRBV29-1,NA,NA,TGCGGCGTTGAGCCGGACGGGGTCTATGGCTACACCTTC,CGVEPDGVYGYTF
TRBJ1-3,TRBV7-9,NA,few,TGTGCCGGAAGGGCCCTCTCTGGAAACACCATATATTTT,CAGRALSGNTIYF